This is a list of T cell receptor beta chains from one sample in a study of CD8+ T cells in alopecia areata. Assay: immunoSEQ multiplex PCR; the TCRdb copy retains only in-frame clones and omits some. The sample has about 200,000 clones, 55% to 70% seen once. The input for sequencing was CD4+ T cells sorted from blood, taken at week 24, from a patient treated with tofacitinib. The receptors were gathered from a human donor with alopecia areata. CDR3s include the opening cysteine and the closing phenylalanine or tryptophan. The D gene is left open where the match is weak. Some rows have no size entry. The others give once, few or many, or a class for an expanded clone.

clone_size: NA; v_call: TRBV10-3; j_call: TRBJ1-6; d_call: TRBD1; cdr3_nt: TGTGCCATCAGTGAGACCCGACAGGGGAATTCACCCCTCCACTTT; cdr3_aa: CAISETRQGNSPLHF
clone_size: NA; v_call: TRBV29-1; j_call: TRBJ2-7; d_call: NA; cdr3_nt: TGCAGCGTTGGTAGGGCCAACTACGAGCAGTACTTC; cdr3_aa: CSVGRANYEQYF
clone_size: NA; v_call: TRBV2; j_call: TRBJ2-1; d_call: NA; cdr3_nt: TGTGCCAGCAAGGGGGGTGGCAATGAGCAGTTCTTC; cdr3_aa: CASKGGGNEQFF
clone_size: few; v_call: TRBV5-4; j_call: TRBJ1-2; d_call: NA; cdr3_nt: TGTGCCAGCAGCACGGGGATCGATCTATGGGGCTACACCTTC; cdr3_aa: CASSTGIDLWGYTF
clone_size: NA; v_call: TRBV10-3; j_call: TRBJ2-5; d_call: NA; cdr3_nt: TGTGCCATCAGTGAAGTAAGGGGTGGAGAGACCCAGTACTTC; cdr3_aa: CAISEVRGGETQYF
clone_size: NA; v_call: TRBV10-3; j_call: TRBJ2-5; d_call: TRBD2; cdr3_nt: TGTGCCATCAGTGGAGGAGGGAGGGGACAGACCCAGTACTTC; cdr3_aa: CAISGGGRGQTQYF
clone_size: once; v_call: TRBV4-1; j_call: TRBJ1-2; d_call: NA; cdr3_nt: TGCGCCAGCAGCCAAGAGGGGGCGGGGAACTATGGCTACACCTTC; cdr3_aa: CASSQEGAGNYGYTF
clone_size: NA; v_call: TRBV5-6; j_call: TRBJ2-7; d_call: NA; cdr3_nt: TGTGCCAGCAGCCCTCCGGACGTCTACGAGCAGTACTTC; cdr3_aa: CASSPPDVYEQYF
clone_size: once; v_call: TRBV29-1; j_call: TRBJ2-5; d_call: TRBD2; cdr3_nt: TGCAGCGTTGAAGAGCCCCCCCCCACTACTAGCGGGGGGGCCGGAGGGACCCAGTACTTC; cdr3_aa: CSVEEPPPTTSGGAGGTQYF
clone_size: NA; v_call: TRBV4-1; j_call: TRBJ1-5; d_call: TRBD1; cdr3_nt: TGCGCCAGCAGCCAAGCCCGGGGGACAGGGAACCTCCGTGTCTATCAGCCCCAGCATTTT; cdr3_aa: CASSQARGTGNLRVYQPQHF
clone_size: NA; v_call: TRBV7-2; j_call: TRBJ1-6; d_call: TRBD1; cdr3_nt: TGTGCCAGCAGCTTTGACCGGGACAGCATTAATTCACCCCTCCACTTT; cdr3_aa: CASSFDRDSINSPLHF
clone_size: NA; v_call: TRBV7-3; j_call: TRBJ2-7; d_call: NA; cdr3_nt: TGTGCCAGCAGCCTGGCTACGGGCAAAGAGCAGTACTTC; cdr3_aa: CASSLATGKEQYF
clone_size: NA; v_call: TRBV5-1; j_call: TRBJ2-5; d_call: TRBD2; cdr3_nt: TGCGCCAGCAGCTATACCGGGACTACAGAAGAGACCCAGTACTTC; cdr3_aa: CASSYTGTTEETQYF
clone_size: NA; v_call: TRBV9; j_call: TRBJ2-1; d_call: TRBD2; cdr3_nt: TGTGCCAGCACCCTAGCGGGTAGCTCCTACAATGAGCAGTTCTTC; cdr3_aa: CASTLAGSSYNEQFF
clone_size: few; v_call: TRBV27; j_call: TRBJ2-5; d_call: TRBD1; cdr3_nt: TGTGCCAGCAGTCCTAAGGACAGGGCCGGACTGGAGACCCAGTACTTC; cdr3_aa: CASSPKDRAGLETQYF
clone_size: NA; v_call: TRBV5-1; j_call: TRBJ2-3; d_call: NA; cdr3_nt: TGCGCCAGCAGCTTCGAGGGCACAGATACGCAGTATTTT; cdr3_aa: CASSFEGTDTQYF
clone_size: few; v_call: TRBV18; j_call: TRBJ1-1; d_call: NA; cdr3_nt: TGTGCCAGCTCCCCAAAAAGGAGCACTGAAGCTTTCTTT; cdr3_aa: CASSPKRSTEAFF
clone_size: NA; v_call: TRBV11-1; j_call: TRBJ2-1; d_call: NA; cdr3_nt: TGTGCCAGCAGCACCCGTTCCACCGTCTCCTACAATGAGCAGTTCTTC; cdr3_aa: CASSTRSTVSYNEQFF
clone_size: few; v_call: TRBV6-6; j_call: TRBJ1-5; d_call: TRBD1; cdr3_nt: TGTGCCAGCAGTTACTGGAGGACAGGGGGAGATCAGCCCCAGCATTTT; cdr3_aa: CASSYWRTGGDQPQHF
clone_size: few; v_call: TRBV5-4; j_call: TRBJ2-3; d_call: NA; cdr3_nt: TGTGCCAGCAGCTTTGGACAGAACACAGATACGCAGTATTTT; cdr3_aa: CASSFGQNTDTQYF
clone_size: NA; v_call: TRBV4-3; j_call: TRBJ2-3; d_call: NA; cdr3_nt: TGCGCCAGCAGCCAAGCCGAGGTACCAGGGACCACAGATACGCAGTATTTT; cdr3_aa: CASSQAEVPGTTDTQYF
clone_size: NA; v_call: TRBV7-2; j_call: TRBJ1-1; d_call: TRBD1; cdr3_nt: TGTGCCAGCAGGGACTGGACAGGTTTGGTGAACACTGAAGCTTTCTTT; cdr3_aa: CASRDWTGLVNTEAFF
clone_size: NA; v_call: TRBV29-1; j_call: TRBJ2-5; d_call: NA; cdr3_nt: TGCAGCGTCTACCAAGAGACCCAGTACTTC; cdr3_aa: CSVYQETQYF
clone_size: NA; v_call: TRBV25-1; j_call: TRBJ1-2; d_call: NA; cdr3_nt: TGTGCCAGCAGTGAATATTCAGGGAGCGGCTACACCTTC; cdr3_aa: CASSEYSGSGYTF
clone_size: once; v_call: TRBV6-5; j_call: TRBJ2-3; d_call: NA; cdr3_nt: TGTGCCAGCAGCCGGGACACCGTGTCGGATACGCAGTATTTT; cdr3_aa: CASSRDTVSDTQYF
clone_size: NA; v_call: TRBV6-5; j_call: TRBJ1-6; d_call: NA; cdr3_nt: TGTGCCAGCAGTTACGTGGGGATGAGGGATTCACCCCTCCACTTT; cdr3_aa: CASSYVGMRDSPLHF
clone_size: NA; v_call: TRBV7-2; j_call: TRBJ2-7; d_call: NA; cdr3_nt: TGTGCCAGCAGCAAAGGACAGATCCCCGAGCAAGTGCAGTACTTC; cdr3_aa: CASSKGQIPEQVQYF
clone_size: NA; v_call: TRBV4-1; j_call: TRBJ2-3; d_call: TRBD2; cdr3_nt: TGCGCCAGCACCTCTGGCGGGGGGCAGGCAGATACGCAGTATTTT; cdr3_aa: CASTSGGGQADTQYF
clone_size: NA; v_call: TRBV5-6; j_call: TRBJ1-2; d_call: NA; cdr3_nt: TGTGCCAGCAGCTTGGACAGGGCCTATGGCTACACCTTC; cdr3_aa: CASSLDRAYGYTF